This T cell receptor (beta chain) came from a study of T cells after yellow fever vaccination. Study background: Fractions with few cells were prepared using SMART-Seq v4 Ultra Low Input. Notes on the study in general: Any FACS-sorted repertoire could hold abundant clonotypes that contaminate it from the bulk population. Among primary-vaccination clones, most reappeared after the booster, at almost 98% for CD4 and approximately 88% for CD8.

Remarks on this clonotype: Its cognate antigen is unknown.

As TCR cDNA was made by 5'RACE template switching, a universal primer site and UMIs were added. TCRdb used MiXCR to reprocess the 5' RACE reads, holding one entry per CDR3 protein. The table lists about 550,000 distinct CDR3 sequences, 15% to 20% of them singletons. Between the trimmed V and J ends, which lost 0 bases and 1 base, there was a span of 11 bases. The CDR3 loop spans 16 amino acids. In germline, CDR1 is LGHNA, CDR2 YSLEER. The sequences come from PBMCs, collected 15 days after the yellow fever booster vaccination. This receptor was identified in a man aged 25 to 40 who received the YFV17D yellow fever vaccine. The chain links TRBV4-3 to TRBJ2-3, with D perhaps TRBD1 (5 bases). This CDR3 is CASSQDPGRGTDTQYF. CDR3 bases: TGCGCCAGCAGCCAAGATCCCGGCAGGGGCACAGATACGCAGTATTTT.